Below, 9 T cell receptor beta chains from the same sample are listed, as sequenced in a study of T cell clonotyping in hematopoietic cell transplantation. The repertoire was sequenced with immunoSEQ multiplex PCR; TCRdb's copy has only in-frame clones and lacks some. The sample carries 5,800 or so clones, 77% recorded once. The sequencing used PBMCs, collected 100 days after allogeneic stem cell transplant. The receptors were gathered from a male patient in his fifties who had an allogeneic stem cell transplant from an unrelated donor, so the T cells may come from the graft donor. Some clones in this sample may be carry-over from other donors' samples.

The chain links TRBV6-1 to TRBJ1-2; D unclear. The V end was cut by 9 bases, the J end by 10 bases, with 18 bases between. Germline CDR1 reads MNHNS; CDR2 reads SASEGT. The length of the CDR3 is 12 residues. The CDR3 coding sequence is TGTGCCAGTGCGGCAGATAGATCGGACTACACCTTC. It translates to CASAADRSDYTF.

The CDR3 DNA sequence: TGTGCCAGCTCACCACGGAATCAGGGGGCGACTGGGGCCAACGTCCTGACTTTC. Residues: CASSPRNQGATGANVLTF. V is TRBV18 and J is TRBJ2-6; 8 bases fit TRBD1. The CDR3 is 18 amino acids. From germline, CDR1 is KGHSH and CDR2 LQKENI. V lost 1 base, J lost 2 bases, and 7 bases stayed unmatched. Filled out from reference TRBV18 and TRBJ2-6, the complete variable domain reads NAGVMQNPRHLVRRRGQEARLRCSPMKGHSHVYWYRQLPEEGLKFMVYLQKENIIDESGMPKERFSAEFPKEGPSILRIQQVVRGDSAAYFCASSPRNQGATGANVLTFGAGSRLTVL.

CDR3 sequence (DNA): TGTGCCTGGAGTCCCGGGACGGTCTATGGCTACACCTTC. This translates into CAWSPGTVYGYTF. The chain uses TRBV30 and TRBJ1-2; possibly TRBD1 for D (5 bases). The V end lost 2 bases, the J end lost 4 bases, and 11 bases lay between the germline ends. The CDR3 sequence is 13 residues long. Per germline, CDR1 GTSNPN and CDR2 SVGIG (reference sequence).

The chain joins TRBV9 to TRBJ2-3; 7 nucleotides match TRBD1. Germline V gene sequence: CDR1 SGDLS, CDR2 YYNGEE. J was trimmed by 4 bases and V by 1 base; bases with no gene match: 0. CDR3 length equals 13 residues. CDR3 in amino acids: CASSVQGADTQYF. The CDR3 DNA reads as TGTGCCAGCAGCGTACAGGGGGCAGATACGCAGTATTTT.

The chain couples TRBV30 to TRBJ1-2, with D possibly matching TRBD1 (5 bases). Germline CDR1 is GTSNPN and CDR2 is SVGIG (reference sequence). The CDR3 covers 12 residues. With 8 bases removed from V and 6 bases from J, the gap between germline ends came to 16 bases. This CDR3 is CATGGGRNGYTF. CDR3 nucleotides: TGTGCCACCGGCGGGGGTAGGAATGGCTACACCTTC.

The V gene is TRBV5-8, the J gene TRBJ2-6; D is possibly TRBD1 (5 bases). Germline lookup yields CDR1 SGHTS and CDR2 YDEGEE. The CDR3 runs to 18 residues. The germline V and J ends were trimmed by 0 bases and 0 bases, with 13 bases remaining between them. Here the CDR3 DNA reads TGTGCCAGCAGCTTGGGTGCAGGGCGAACCTCTGGGGCCAACGTCCTGACTTTC. As protein: CASSLGAGRTSGANVLTF.

V is TRBV30 and J is TRBJ1-2; D gene unclear. Germline CDR1 is GTSNPN and CDR2 is SVGIG (reference sequence). The CDR3 has 19 residues. Trimming removed 0 bases at V and 4 bases at J, with 27 bases between. CDR3 DNA: TGTGCCTGGAGTGTGGGAGTGACTCGGAGGGCAGGTCTATCCTATGGCTACACCTTC. Protein sequence: CAWSVGVTRRAGLSYGYTF.

The gene calls are TRBV9 and TRBJ1-1; D perhaps matches TRBD1 (6 bases). From germline, CDR1 is SGDLS and CDR2 YYNGEE. Trimming removed 2 bases from V and 5 bases from J, with 16 bases in between. The CDR3 sequence is 15 residues long. The CDR3: CASSVTGGLSTEAFF. DNA for the CDR3: TGTGCCAGCAGCGTTACTGGGGGGCTTTCGACTGAAGCTTTCTTT.

V is TRBV30 and J is TRBJ1-2, with TRBD1 matching 7 bases. The J segment lost 5 bases and the V segment lost 4 bases, leaving 10 bases of the junction unmatched. The CDR3 runs to 14 residues. Germline assignment: CDR1 GTSNPN and CDR2 SVGIG (reference sequence). CDR3 nucleotides: TGTGCCTGGAACCGACCCGGACAGGTGTATGGCTACACCTTC. Translating it yields CAWNRPGQVYGYTF. The variable domain in full, with the rest retrieved from reference TRBV30 and TRBJ1-2, is SQTIHQWPATLVQPVGSPLSLECTVEGTSNPNLYWYRQAAGRGLQLLFYSVGIGQISSEVPQNLSASRPQDRQFILSSKKLLLSDSGFYLCAWNRPGQVYGYTFGSGTRLTVV.